Listed here are 5 T cell receptor beta chains from one sample, sequenced in a study of human T cells and chemical hapten exposure. Noted time point: patch test 1, 2 weeks after DPC sensitization. The treatment denotes: therapeutic diphenylcyclopropenone sensitization with weekly scalp DPC. TCRdb processed the RACE reads anew with MiXCR; each CDR3 protein has one entry. The repertoire consists of nearly 350,000 distinct CDR3 sequences, with roughly 6.9% occurring once and the leading ten covering roughly 8%. This specimen was whole blood, taken in connection with sensitization to the hapten diphenylcyclopropenone (DPC). Source of these receptors: a woman aged 18-29 years with alopecia areata. Some clones in this sample may be carry-over from other donors' samples.

This clonotype has ten or more counts. V gene TRBV29-1 combines with J gene TRBJ1-1, with TRBD1 as a possible D gene (6 bases). V gave up 6 bases and J gave up 12 bases, with 11 bases separating them. The CDR3 contains 9 residues. The germline CDR1 and CDR2 sequences are SQVTM and ANQGSEA. The CDR3 reads CSVGQKTFF. The CDR3 region has the DNA TGCAGCGTCGGACAGAAAACTTTCTTT.

Written as DNA, the CDR3 is TGTGCCAGCAGTCTAAACCGGGACAGAGGAAACTTCTATGGCTACACCTTC. It encodes CASSLNRDRGNFYGYTF. The chain has TRBV27 and TRBJ1-2, with TRBD1 identical over 7 bases. V dropped 5 bases and J dropped 4; count of bases not matched to a gene: 16. The CDR3 loop spans 17 amino acids. Germline assignment: CDR1 MNHEY and CDR2 SMNVEV (reference sequence).

This clonotype has a count of ten or more. V is TRBV28 and J is TRBJ2-3; 8 bases fit TRBD2. Unmatched junction bases numbered 8, after V lost 2 bases and J lost 4 bases. CDR3 size: 16 residues. CDR1 and CDR2 from the germline V gene are MDHEN and SYDVKM. The CDR3 nucleotides read TGTGCCAGCAGTTTAGTGGGTCGCGGGGGGTCAGATACGCAGTATTTT. Amino acids: CASSLVGRGGSDTQYF.

The chain carries TRBV10-3 and TRBJ2-7; 7 bases are shared with TRBD1. In germline, CDR1 is ENHRY, CDR2 SYGVKD. This CDR3 spans 15 amino acids. V trimming: 2 bases; J trimming: 6 bases; junction bases outside the gene matches: 10. DNA for the CDR3: TGTGCCATCAGTGAGCTCGTCGGGCCAGGGGGCGAGCAGTACTTC. It codes for CAISELVGPGGEQYF.

There are many counts of this clonotype. The V and J genes are TRBV7-2 and TRBJ1-2, with D hard to call. The CDR3 has 11 residues. V shed 3 bases and J shed 6 bases, with 5 bases lying between them. From germline, CDR1 is SGHTA and CDR2 FQGNSA. CDR3 in amino acids: CASSFNNGYTF. CDR3 coding DNA: TGTGCCAGCAGCTTCAATAATGGCTACACCTTC.